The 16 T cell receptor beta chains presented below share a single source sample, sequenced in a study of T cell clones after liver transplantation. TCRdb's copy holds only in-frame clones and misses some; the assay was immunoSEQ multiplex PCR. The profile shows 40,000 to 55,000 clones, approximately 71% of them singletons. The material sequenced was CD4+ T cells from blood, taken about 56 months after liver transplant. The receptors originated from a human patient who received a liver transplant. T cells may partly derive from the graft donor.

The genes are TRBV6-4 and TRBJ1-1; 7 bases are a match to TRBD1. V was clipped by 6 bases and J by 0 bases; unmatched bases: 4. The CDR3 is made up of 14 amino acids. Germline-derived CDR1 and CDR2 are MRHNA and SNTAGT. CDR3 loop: CASRPGQLNTEAFF. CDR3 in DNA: TGTGCCAGCAGGCCGGGACAGCTGAACACTGAAGCTTTCTTT.

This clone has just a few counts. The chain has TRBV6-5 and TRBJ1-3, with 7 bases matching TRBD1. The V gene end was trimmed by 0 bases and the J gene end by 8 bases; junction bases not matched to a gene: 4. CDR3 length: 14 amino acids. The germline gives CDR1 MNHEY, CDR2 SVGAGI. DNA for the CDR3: TGTGCCAGCAGTTACTCTTCAGGGGGTGACACCATATATTTT. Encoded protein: CASSYSSGGDTIYF.

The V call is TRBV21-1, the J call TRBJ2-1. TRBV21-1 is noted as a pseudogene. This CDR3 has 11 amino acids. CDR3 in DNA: TGTGCCAGCAGGTATCGACGAGAGCAGTTCTTC. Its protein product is CASRYRREQFF.

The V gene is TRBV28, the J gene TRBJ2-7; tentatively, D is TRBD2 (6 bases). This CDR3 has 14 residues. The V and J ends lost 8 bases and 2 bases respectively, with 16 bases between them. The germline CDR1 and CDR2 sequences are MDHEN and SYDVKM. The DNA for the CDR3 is TGTGCCAGCCATCATGGGGAGGCCACCTACGAGCAGTACTTC. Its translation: CASHHGEATYEQYF. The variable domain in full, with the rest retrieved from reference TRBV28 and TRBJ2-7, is DVKVTQSSRYLVKRTGEKVFLECVQDMDHENMFWYRQDPGLGLRLIYFSYDVKMKEKGDIPEGYSVSREKKERFSLILESASTNQTSMYLCASHHGEATYEQYFGPGTRLTVT.

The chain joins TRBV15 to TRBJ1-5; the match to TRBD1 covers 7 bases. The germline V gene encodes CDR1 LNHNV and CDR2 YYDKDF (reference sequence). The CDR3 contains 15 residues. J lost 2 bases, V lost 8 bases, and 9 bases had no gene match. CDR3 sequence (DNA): TGTGCCACCTCCTCTCGAGGGGGCGGCAATCAGCCCCAGCATTTT. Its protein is CATSSRGGGNQPQHF.

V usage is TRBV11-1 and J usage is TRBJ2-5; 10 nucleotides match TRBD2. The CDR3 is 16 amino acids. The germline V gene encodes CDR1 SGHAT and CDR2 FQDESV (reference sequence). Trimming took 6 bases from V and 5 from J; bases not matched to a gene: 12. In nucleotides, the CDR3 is TGTGCCAGCAGTTTGAGACTAGCGGGTGGTATGGAGACCCAGTACTTC. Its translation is CASSLRLAGGMETQYF.

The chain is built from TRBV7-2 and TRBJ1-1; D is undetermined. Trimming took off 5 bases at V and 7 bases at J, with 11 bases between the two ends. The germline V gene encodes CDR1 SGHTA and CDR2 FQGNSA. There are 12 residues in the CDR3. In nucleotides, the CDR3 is TGTGCCAGCAGCATGACACTAAATGAAGCTTTCTTT. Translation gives CASSMTLNEAFF.

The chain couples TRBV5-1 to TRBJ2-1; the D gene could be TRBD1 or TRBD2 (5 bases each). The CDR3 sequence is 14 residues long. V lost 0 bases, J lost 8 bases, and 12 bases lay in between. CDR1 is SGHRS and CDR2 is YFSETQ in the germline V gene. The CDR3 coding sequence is TGCGCCAGCAGCTTGGGGGGACCCGGAGATGAGCAGTTCTTC. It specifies CASSLGGPGDEQFF.

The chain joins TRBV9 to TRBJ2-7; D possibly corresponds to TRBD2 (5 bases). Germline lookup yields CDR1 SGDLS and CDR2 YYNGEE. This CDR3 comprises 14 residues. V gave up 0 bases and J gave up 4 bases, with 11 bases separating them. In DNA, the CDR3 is TGTGCCAGCAGCGTAGCGGACGGAGGATACGAGCAGTACTTC. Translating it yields CASSVADGGYEQYF. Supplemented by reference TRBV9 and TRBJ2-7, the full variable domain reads DSGVTQTPKHLITATGQRVTLRCSPRSGDLSVYWYQQSLDQGLQFLIQYYNGEERAKGNILERFSAQQFPDLHSELNLSSLELGDSALYFCASSVADGGYEQYFGPGTRLTVT.

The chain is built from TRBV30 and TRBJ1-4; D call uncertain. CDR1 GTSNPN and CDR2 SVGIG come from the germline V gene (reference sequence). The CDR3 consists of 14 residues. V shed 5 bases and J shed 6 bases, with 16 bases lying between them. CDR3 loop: CAWSRPGSDEKLFF. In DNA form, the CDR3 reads TGTGCCTGGTCCAGGCCTGGCTCCGATGAAAAACTGTTTTTT.

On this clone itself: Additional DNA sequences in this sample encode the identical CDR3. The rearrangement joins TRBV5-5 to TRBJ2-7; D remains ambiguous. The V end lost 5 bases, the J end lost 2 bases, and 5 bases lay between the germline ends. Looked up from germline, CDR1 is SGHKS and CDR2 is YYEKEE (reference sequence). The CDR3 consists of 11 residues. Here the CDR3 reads CASSLTYEQYF. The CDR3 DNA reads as TGTGCCAGCAGTTTAACCTACGAGCAGTACTTC.

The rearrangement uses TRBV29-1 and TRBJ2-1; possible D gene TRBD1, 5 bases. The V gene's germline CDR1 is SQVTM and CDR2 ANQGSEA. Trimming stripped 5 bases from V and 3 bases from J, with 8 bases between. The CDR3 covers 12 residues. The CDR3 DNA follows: TGCAGCGTTCTAGGACACTACAATGAGCAGTTCTTC. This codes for CSVLGHYNEQFF.

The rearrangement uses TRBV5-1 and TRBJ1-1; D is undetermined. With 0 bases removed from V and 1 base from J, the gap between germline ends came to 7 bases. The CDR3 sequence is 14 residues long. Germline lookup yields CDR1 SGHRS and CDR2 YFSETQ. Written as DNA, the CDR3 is TGCGCCAGCAGCTTGGATATGCGGAACACTGAAGCTTTCTTT. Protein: CASSLDMRNTEAFF.

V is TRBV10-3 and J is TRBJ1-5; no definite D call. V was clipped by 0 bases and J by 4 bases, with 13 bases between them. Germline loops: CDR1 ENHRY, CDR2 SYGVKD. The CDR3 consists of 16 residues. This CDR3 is CAISESRAGINQPQHF. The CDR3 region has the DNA TGTGCCATCAGTGAGTCGAGGGCAGGAATTAATCAGCCCCAGCATTTT.

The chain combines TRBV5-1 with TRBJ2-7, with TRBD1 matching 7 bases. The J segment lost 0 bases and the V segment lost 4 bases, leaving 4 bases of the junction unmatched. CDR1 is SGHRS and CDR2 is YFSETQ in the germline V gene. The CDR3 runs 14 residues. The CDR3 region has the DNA TGCGCCAGCAGCCGGGACAGTTTCTCCTACGAGCAGTACTTC. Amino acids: CASSRDSFSYEQYF.

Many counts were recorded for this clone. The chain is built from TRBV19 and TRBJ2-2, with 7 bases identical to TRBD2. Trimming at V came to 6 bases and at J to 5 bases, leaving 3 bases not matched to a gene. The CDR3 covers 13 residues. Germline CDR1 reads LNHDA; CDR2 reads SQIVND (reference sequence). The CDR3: CASSSGETGELFF. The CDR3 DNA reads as TGTGCCAGTAGCAGCGGGGAAACCGGGGAGCTGTTTTTT.